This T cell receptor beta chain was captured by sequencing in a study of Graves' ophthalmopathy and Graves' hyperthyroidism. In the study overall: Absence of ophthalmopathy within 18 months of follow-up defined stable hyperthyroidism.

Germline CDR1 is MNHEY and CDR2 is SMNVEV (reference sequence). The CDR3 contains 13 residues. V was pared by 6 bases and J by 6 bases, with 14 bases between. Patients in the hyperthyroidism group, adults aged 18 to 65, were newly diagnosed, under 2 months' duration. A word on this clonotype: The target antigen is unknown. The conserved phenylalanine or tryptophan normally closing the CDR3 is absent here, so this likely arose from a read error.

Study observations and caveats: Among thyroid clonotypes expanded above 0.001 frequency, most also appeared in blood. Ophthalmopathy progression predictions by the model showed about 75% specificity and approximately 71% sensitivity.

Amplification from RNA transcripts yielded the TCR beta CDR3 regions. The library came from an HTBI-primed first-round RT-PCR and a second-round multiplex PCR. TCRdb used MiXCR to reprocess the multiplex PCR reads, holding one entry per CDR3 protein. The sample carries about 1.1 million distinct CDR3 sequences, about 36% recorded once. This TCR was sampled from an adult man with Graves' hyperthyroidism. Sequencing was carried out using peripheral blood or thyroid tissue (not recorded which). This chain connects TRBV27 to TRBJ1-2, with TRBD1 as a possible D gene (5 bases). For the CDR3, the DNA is TGTGCCAGCAGCCGGACACCTCTGAATGGCTACACCCTC. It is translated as CASSRTPLNGYTL.